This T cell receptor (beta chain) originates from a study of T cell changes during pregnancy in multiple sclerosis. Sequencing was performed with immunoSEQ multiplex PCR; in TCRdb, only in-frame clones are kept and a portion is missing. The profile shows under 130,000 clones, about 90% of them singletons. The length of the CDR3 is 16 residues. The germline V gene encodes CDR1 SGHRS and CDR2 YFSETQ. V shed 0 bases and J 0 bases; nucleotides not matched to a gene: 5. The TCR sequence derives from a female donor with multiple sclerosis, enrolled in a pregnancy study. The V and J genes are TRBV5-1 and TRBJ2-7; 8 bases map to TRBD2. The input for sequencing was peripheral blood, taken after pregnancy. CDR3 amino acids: CASSLVSGGDSYEQYF. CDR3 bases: TGCGCCAGCAGCTTGGTAAGCGGGGGCGACTCCTACGAGCAGTACTTC.